Here is one T cell receptor (beta chain) with its context. The data stem from a study of control samples from healthy donors and cancer patients. Data came from immunoSEQ multiplex PCR; TCRdb stores just in-frame clones and leaves some out. The data show around 100,000 clones, with 70% to 90% seen just once and around 14% held by the top ten. CDR1 is MDHEN and CDR2 is SYDVKM in the germline V gene. The length of the CDR3 is 16 residues. The V gene end was trimmed by 5 bases and the J gene end by 2 bases; junction bases not matched to a gene: 10. Input material: blood. The chain recombines TRBV28 with TRBJ2-3, with 7 nucleotides matching TRBD1. The receptor was derived from a man aged 25-45 years in good health. The CDR3 here is CASSGGQPGITDTQYF. The DNA of the CDR3 is TGTGCCAGCAGTGGGGGACAGCCGGGGATCACAGATACGCAGTATTTT.